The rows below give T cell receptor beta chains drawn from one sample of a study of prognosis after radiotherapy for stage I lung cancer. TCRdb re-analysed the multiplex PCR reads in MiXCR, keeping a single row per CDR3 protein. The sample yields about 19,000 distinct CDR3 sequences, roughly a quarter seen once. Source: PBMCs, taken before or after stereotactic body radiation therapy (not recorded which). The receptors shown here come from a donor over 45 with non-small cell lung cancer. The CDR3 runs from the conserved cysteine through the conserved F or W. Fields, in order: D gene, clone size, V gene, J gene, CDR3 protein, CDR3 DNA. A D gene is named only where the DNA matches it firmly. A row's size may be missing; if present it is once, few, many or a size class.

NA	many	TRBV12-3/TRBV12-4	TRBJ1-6	CASSLNSIDSPLHF	TGTGCCAGCAGTTTAAACAGTATAGATTCACCCCTCCACTTT
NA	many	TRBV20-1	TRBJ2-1	CSARVTRFYEQFF	TGCAGTGCTAGAGTAACTCGTTTCTATGAGCAGTTCTTC
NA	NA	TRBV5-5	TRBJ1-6	CASLWVISPLHF	TGTGCCAGCTTGTGGGTGATTTCACCCCTCCACTTT
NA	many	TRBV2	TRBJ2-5	CASSESGETQYF	TGTGCCAGCAGTGAGTCGGGAGAGACCCAGTACTTC
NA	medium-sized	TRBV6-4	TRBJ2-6	CASSDGSSGANVLTF	TGTGCCAGCAGTGACGGGAGCTCTGGGGCCAACGTCCTGACTTTC
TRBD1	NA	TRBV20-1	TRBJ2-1	CSARAPIYRGRAIEQFF	TGCAGTGCTAGGGCACCCATATACAGGGGACGTGCCATTGAGCAGTTCTTC
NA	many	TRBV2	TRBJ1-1	CASRVEGMNTEAFF	TGTGCCAGCAGGGTAGAGGGAATGAACACTGAAGCTTTCTTT
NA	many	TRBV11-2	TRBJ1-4	CASSPHSPNEKLFF	TGTGCCAGCAGCCCCCATAGCCCTAATGAAAAACTGTTTTTT
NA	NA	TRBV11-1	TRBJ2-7	CASSPRTDAAKQYF	TGTGCCAGCAGCCCAAGGACAGACGCAGCGAAGCAGTACTTC
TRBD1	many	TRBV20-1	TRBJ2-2	CSASLGTGRTGELFF	TGCAGTGCTAGCTTAGGGACAGGGCGCACCGGGGAGCTGTTTTTT
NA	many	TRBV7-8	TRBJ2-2	CASSLVWNTGELFF	TGTGCCAGCAGCTTAGTTTGGAACACCGGGGAGCTGTTTTTT
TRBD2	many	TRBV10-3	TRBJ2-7	CAISDEGLGSSEQYF	TGTGCCATCAGTGATGAGGGACTAGGCTCCTCCGAGCAGTACTTC
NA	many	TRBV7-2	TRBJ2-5	CASSSYGDTQYF	TGTGCCAGCAGCTCATACGGTGATACCCAGTACTTC
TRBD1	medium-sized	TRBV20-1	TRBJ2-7	CSARQGEPYEQYF	TGCAGTGCGCGACAGGGGGAGCCCTACGAGCAGTACTTC